The 17 T cell receptor beta chains below all came from one sample that was sequenced in a study of shared clonotypes between healthy human individuals. The repertoire was sequenced with immunoSEQ multiplex PCR; TCRdb's copy has only in-frame clones and lacks some. The table has roughly 500,000 clones, around 85% seen once. Sequenced sample: PBMCs. These receptor sequences come from a woman aged 40 to 49 in good health. Some clones in this sample may be carry-over from other donors' samples.

As to this clone: A far larger clone is one nucleotide away, so this likely arose from a read error. The sample carries other DNA sequences with the same CDR3. The chain links TRBV29-1 to TRBJ2-5, with TRBD1 matching over 7 bases. With 5 bases clipped from V and 5 bases from J, the junction kept 8 bases outside the gene matches. There are 13 residues in the CDR3. CDR1 and CDR2 (germline): SQVTM, ANQGSEA. The CDR3, as DNA: TGCAGCGTTTCTGGTACAGGGGCGGAGACCCAGTACTTC. It specifies CSVSGTGAETQYF.

The chain has TRBV7-2 and TRBJ2-3; 8 nucleotides line up with TRBD2. The J segment lost 1 base and the V segment lost 3 bases, leaving 0 bases of the junction unmatched. The CDR3 is 14 amino acids. The germline CDR1 and CDR2 sequences are SGHTA and FQGNSA. The CDR3 reads CASSFSGGTDTQYF. The CDR3 DNA follows: TGTGCCAGCAGCTTTAGCGGGGGCACAGATACGCAGTATTTT.

To note about this clone: A much more abundant neighbour one base away suggests this may be a read error. The V call is TRBV28, the J call TRBJ1-5; D is undetermined. Germline CDR1 and CDR2: MDHEN and SYDVKM. The length of the CDR3 is 13 residues. Trimming removed 8 bases at V and 0 bases at J, with 8 bases between. The CDR3 nucleotides read TGTGCCAGCCAACCCAATAGCAATCAGCCCCAGCATTTT. Protein: CASQPNSNQPQHF.

This chain links TRBV7-6 with TRBJ1-1; 7 nucleotides align to TRBD1. Germline CDR1 reads SGHVS; CDR2 reads FNYEAQ. CDR3 size: 13 residues. Trimming cost V 6 bases and J 4 bases; bases outside gene matches: 5. CDR3 nucleotide sequence: TGTGCCAGCAGGAGGGGGCAGGGCACTGAAGCTTTCTTT. Encoded protein: CASRRGQGTEAFF.

This chain joins TRBV27 and TRBJ1-5; D ambiguous. Germline CDR1 and CDR2: MNHEY and SMNVEV (reference sequence). Trimming cost V 1 base and J 5 bases, with 6 bases left between them. This CDR3 contains 13 residues. The CDR3 DNA follows: TGTGCCAGCAGTTTATGGGAGGATCAGCCCCAGCATTTT. Translated, it gives CASSLWEDQPQHF.

The chain recombines TRBV9 with TRBJ2-1; TRBD2 is a possible D gene (5 bases). CDR3 length: 13 residues. Trimming stripped 3 bases from V and 4 bases from J, with 8 bases between. Per the germline V gene, CDR1 is SGDLS and CDR2 is YYNGEE. CDR3 in DNA: TGTGCCAGCAGCGGGCTAGCATACAATGAGCAGTTCTTC. Its translation: CASSGLAYNEQFF.

The chain couples TRBV5-1 to TRBJ2-7, with a possible D match to TRBD1 (6 bases). CDR1 is SGHRS and CDR2 is YFSETQ in the germline V gene. This CDR3 spans 15 amino acids. With 4 bases removed from V and 4 bases from J, the gap between germline ends came to 18 bases. The CDR3 DNA is TGCGCCAGCAGCGAACTACAGGGACCCGGTTACGAGCAGTACTTC. This translates into CASSELQGPGYEQYF.

The genes are TRBV11-2 and TRBJ1-2; no reliable D call. Per germline, CDR1 SGHAT and CDR2 FQNNGV. This CDR3 has 13 amino acids. The V end lost 3 bases, the J end lost 6 bases, and 11 bases lay between the germline ends. CDR3 amino acids: CASSFGPMNGYTF. CDR3 DNA sequence: TGTGCCAGCAGCTTCGGGCCGATGAATGGCTACACCTTC.

Notes on this clone: A far larger clone is a single base away, which makes a read error likely. The chain links TRBV10-2 to TRBJ1-1, with 7 positions matching TRBD1. The germline gives CDR1 WSHSY, CDR2 SAAADI. The trim removed 5 bases at V and 4 bases at J, leaving 4 bases unmatched. The CDR3 is 13 amino acids. CDR3 in amino acids: CASSPTGSTEAFF. DNA for the CDR3: TGCGCCAGCAGTCCGACAGGGAGCACTGAAGCTTTCTTT.

In this sample, this clone turned up a few times. The rearrangement joins TRBV19 to TRBJ1-1; 8 nucleotides line up with TRBD1. The trim removed 0 bases at V and 3 bases at J, leaving 6 bases unmatched. Germline CDR1 and CDR2: LNHDA and SQIVND (reference sequence). The CDR3 consists of 16 residues. The CDR3 loop is CASSIDFGQGYTEAFF. For the CDR3, the DNA is TGTGCCAGTAGTATAGATTTCGGACAGGGTTACACTGAAGCTTTCTTT.

The chain employs TRBV14 and TRBJ1-2; 9 nucleotides match TRBD1. The CDR3 is made up of 14 amino acids. The junction had 3 bases not matched to a gene; V was cut back by 1 base and J by 6 bases. CDR1 SGHDN and CDR2 FVKESK come from the germline V gene. CDR3 sequence (DNA): TGTGCCAGCAGCCAAGTTACAGGGGGCGATGGCTACACCTTC. Translating gives CASSQVTGGDGYTF. The complete variable domain, with remaining parts taken from reference TRBV14 and TRBJ1-2, reads EAGVTQFPSHSVIEKGQTVTLRCDPISGHDNLYWYRRVMGKEIKFLLHFVKESKQDESGMPNNRFLAERTGGTYSTLKVQPAELEDSGVYFCASSQVTGGDGYTFGSGTRLTVV.

On this clone itself: A far larger clone is only one base removed, so a read error is likely. The sample has other DNA sequences that encode this CDR3 too. The chain has TRBV30 and TRBJ1-1; no clear D. CDR1 is GTSNPN and CDR2 is SVGIG in the germline V gene (reference sequence). V lost 1 base and J lost 5, with 11 bases in between. This CDR3 contains 13 residues. This CDR3 is CAWSEIEETEAFF. The CDR3 DNA reads TGTGCCTGGAGTGAGATAGAGGAGACTGAAGCTTTCTTT.

The chain couples TRBV28 to TRBJ1-1, with D uncertain. The V end lost 3 bases, the J end lost 1 base, and 6 bases lay between the germline ends. The CDR3 totals 13 residues. Germline assignment: CDR1 MDHEN and CDR2 SYDVKM. Here the CDR3 reads CASSFGPNTEAFF. Written as DNA, the CDR3 is TGTGCCAGCAGTTTTGGTCCGAACACTGAAGCTTTCTTT.

V usage is TRBV5-4 and J usage is TRBJ2-3; TRBD2 might be the D (5 bases). This CDR3 spans 15 amino acids. CDR1 and CDR2 (germline): SGHNT, YYREEE (reference sequence). Trimming cost V 1 base and J 4 bases, with 13 bases left between them. As DNA, the CDR3 is TGTGCCAGCAGCTTGCGGGGAGAAGGATCAGATACGCAGTATTTT. This encodes CASSLRGEGSDTQYF.

The J gene is TRBJ2-3, the V gene TRBV10-1, with D possibly matching TRBD2 (6 bases). The CDR3 contains 13 residues. The germline V gene has CDR1 WNHNN and CDR2 SYGVQD (reference sequence). Trimming took 8 bases from V and 1 from J, leaving 10 bases between them. For the CDR3, the DNA is TGCGCCAGCGGGGGGATACGCACAGATACGCAGTATTTT. Translated: CASGGIRTDTQYF.

The sample holds a few counts of this clone. This specimen includes other DNA sequences encoding the same CDR3. J is TRBJ2-7 and V is TRBV7-2, with 8 bases aligning to TRBD2. The length of the CDR3 is 16 residues. V was clipped by 2 bases and J by 0 bases; unmatched bases: 6. From germline, CDR1 is SGHTA and CDR2 FQGNSA. In DNA, the CDR3 is TGTGCCAGCAGCTTACGGGCGGGAGGATCCTCCTACGAGCAGTACTTC. Translating gives CASSLRAGGSSYEQYF.

In this sample, this clone turned up once. V and J are TRBV6-6 and TRBJ2-4; D may match TRBD1 or TRBD2 (5 bases each). V was clipped by 0 bases and J by 7 bases, with 13 bases between them. The CDR3 is made up of 15 amino acids. CDR1 and CDR2 (germline): MNHNY, SVGAGI (reference sequence). The CDR3 loop reads CASSYSGPSANIQYF. CDR3 DNA: TGTGCCAGCAGTTACTCGGGACCCTCTGCGAACATTCAGTACTTC.